These 28 T cell receptor beta chains were all obtained from the same sample, sequenced in a study of cytomegalovirus exposure and HLA in healthy donors. Both 60 Vbeta primers and 13 Jbeta primers went into the PCR. TCRdb's copy holds only in-frame clones and misses some; the assay was immunoSEQ multiplex PCR. The table shows 75,000 to 80,000 clones, with 78% occurring only once. Sequences were obtained from PBMCs. The receptors derive from a woman aged 40 to 49 in good health and CMV-seropositive.

This clone was observed a single time. The rearrangement links TRBV27 to TRBJ2-7, with TRBD1 as a possible D gene (6 bases). The germline CDR1 and CDR2 sequences are MNHEY and SMNVEV (reference sequence). V lost 5 bases and J lost 1, with 12 bases in between. CDR3 size: 14 residues. The CDR3 sequence is CASSHRQASYEQYF. The DNA of the CDR3 is TGTGCCAGCAGTCACCGACAGGCTTCCTACGAGCAGTACTTC.

This clone is a singleton in its sample. The V call is TRBV29-1, the J call TRBJ2-6; D unclear. CDR3 length equals 13 residues. The V gene's germline CDR1 is SQVTM and CDR2 ANQGSEA. Trimming removed 4 bases at V and 0 bases at J, with 4 bases between. CDR3 amino acids: CSVGASGANVLTF. The CDR3 coding sequence is TGCAGCGTTGGAGCCTCTGGGGCCAACGTCCTGACTTTC.

The V and J genes are TRBV6-1 and TRBJ1-2; D remains unclear. CDR3 length: 13 amino acids. The germline V and J ends were trimmed by 6 bases and 2 bases, with 10 bases remaining between them. Germline V gene sequence: CDR1 MNHNS, CDR2 SASEGT. CDR3 residues: CASSPDMNYGYTF. In DNA, the CDR3 is TGTGCCAGCAGCCCCGACATGAACTATGGCTACACCTTC.

This chain uses TRBV5-6 with TRBJ2-2; D gene uncertain. The length of the CDR3 is 17 residues. V was cut by 0 bases and J by 3 bases, with 15 bases left in between. Germline CDR1 SGHDT, CDR2 YYEEEE. The CDR3 sequence is CASSLALVTSDTGELFF. CDR3 in DNA: TGTGCCAGCAGCTTGGCCCTAGTTACGTCGGACACCGGGGAGCTGTTTTTT.

The chain uses TRBV19 and TRBJ1-1; D perhaps matches TRBD1 (6 bases). Germline V gives CDR1 LNHDA, CDR2 SQIVND (reference sequence). Deletions cut 5 bases from V and 3 bases from J, with 16 bases between. The CDR3 is made up of 15 amino acids. The CDR3 sequence is CASSPGGGADTEAFF. CDR3 nucleotide sequence: TGTGCCAGTAGTCCCGGAGGGGGGGCGGACACTGAAGCTTTCTTT.

This clone was detected only a few times. V is TRBV29-1 and J is TRBJ1-6, with 7 nucleotides matching TRBD1. CDR1 is SQVTM and CDR2 is ANQGSEA in the germline V gene. With 6 bases clipped from V and 9 bases from J, the junction kept 11 bases outside the gene matches. The CDR3 length is 14 residues. CDR3 sequence: CSVGAGGIGSPLHF. The CDR3 DNA sequence: TGCAGCGTGGGGGCAGGGGGAATTGGTTCACCCCTCCACTTT.

The chain joins TRBV7-9 to TRBJ1-2; 7 nucleotides align to TRBD1. The CDR3 spans 16 residues. Germline CDR1 SEHNR, CDR2 FQNEAQ (reference sequence). The CDR3 bases are TGTCAAAGCAGAGACGTCATAGGGGGCGCGGTGTATGGCTACACCTTC. It yields the protein CQSRDVIGGAVYGYTF.

In DNA form, the CDR3 reads TGTGCCAGCAGCTTGCCTCCCGCCGGACAGGGTACAGATACGCAGTATTTT. The encoded protein is CASSLPPAGQGTDTQYF. This sequence joins TRBV11-2 and TRBJ2-3, with TRBD1 matching over 8 bases. V lost 3 bases and J lost 3; bases outside the gene matches: 11. The germline CDR1 and CDR2 sequences are SGHAT and FQNNGV. The CDR3 is 17 amino acids.

The CDR3 loop reads CASSSEGAVQETQYF. The CDR3 nucleotides are TGCGCCAGCAGCTCAGAGGGGGCGGTCCAAGAGACCCAGTACTTC. This chain links TRBV5-1 with TRBJ2-5; 7 bases agree with TRBD1. The CDR3 spans 15 residues. Trimming took 3 bases from V and 1 from J; bases not matched to a gene: 6. Germline V gives CDR1 SGHRS, CDR2 YFSETQ.

The chain couples TRBV19 to TRBJ1-4; 10 nucleotides line up with TRBD1. V was pared by 10 bases and J by 8 bases, with 7 bases of the junction left unmatched. CDR3 size: 13 residues. The germline V gene has CDR1 LNHDA and CDR2 SQIVND (reference sequence). The CDR3 sequence is CATSDRGGEKLFF. The CDR3, as DNA: TGTGCCACCTCGGACAGGGGGGGCGAAAAACTGTTTTTT.

The chain couples TRBV6-5 to TRBJ1-2; D might be TRBD1 (5 bases). Germline CDR1 is MNHEY and CDR2 is SVGAGI. CDR3 length: 15 amino acids. V was cut by 6 bases and J by 3 bases, with 17 bases left in between. The CDR3 spells CASRKEPGLYYGYTF. Here the CDR3 DNA reads TGTGCCAGCAGGAAGGAGCCGGGACTTTACTATGGCTACACCTTC.

The chain combines TRBV6-1 with TRBJ1-4, with unresolved D. The CDR3 contains 15 residues. V was trimmed by 4 bases and J by 4 bases, leaving 13 bases between them. Germline assignment: CDR1 MNHNS and CDR2 SASEGT. As DNA, the CDR3 is TGTGCCAGCAGTGTATTCAAGGAGGTTAATGAAAAACTGTTTTTT. This encodes CASSVFKEVNEKLFF.

The chain links TRBV6-6 to TRBJ2-5; 14 positions agree with TRBD2. V was clipped by 5 bases and J by 4 bases; unmatched bases: 6. This CDR3 is 16 amino acids long. From germline, CDR1 is MNHNY and CDR2 SVGAGI (reference sequence). DNA of the CDR3: TGTGCCAGCAGTAACGGAGGGACTAGCGGGGGAGAGACCCAGTACTTC. Translation gives CASSNGGTSGGETQYF.

The chain has TRBV7-9 and TRBJ2-3; no reliable D call. V lost 6 bases and J lost 3, with 7 bases in between. The CDR3 loop spans 12 amino acids. CDR1 SEHNR and CDR2 FQNEAQ come from the germline V gene (reference sequence). The CDR3 DNA reads TGTGCCAGCAGTCTATGGACAGATACGCAGTATTTT. This translates into CASSLWTDTQYF.

This chain uses TRBV19 with TRBJ2-3; the match to TRBD1 covers 9 bases. J lost 1 base, V lost 7 bases, and 6 bases had no gene match. The germline gives CDR1 LNHDA, CDR2 SQIVND (reference sequence). This CDR3 contains 15 residues. CDR3 coding DNA: TGTGCCAGTACCACCCGGGACAGGGGCACAGATACGCAGTATTTT. This translates into CASTTRDRGTDTQYF.

This rearrangement joins TRBV29-1 to TRBJ1-2, with D perhaps TRBD1 (5 bases). This CDR3 has 12 amino acids. Looked up from germline, CDR1 is SQVTM and CDR2 is ANQGSEA. Trimming removed 6 bases at V and 7 bases at J, with 15 bases between. CDR3 amino acids: CSVGSGPAGYTF. The CDR3 bases are TGCAGCGTGGGTTCAGGGCCGGCTGGCTACACCTTC.

The chain uses TRBV7-6 and TRBJ1-1; 8 positions match TRBD1. There are 15 residues in the CDR3. Germline V lookup: CDR1 SGHVS, CDR2 FNYEAQ. The ends lost 4 bases at V and 0 bases at J; junction bases unmatched: 4. This chain's CDR3 is CASSSGQGMNTEAFF. The CDR3 nucleotides are TGTGCCAGCAGCTCAGGACAGGGAATGAACACTGAAGCTTTCTTT.

The V gene is TRBV27, the J gene TRBJ1-5; no reliable D call. The CDR3 has 13 amino acids. Germline lookup yields CDR1 MNHEY and CDR2 SMNVEV (reference sequence). V lost 3 bases and J 7 bases, leaving 10 bases between the germline ends. The CDR3 is CASSFGGEQPQHF. The CDR3 DNA reads TGTGCCAGCAGTTTTGGAGGCGAACAGCCCCAGCATTTT.

This chain connects TRBV5-4 to TRBJ2-5; D possibly corresponds to TRBD1 (5 bases). Germline loops: CDR1 SGHNT, CDR2 YYREEE (reference sequence). The CDR3 loop spans 14 amino acids. The V end lost 1 base, the J end lost 1 base, and 8 bases lay between the germline ends. CDR3 nucleotides: TGTGCCAGCAGCTTGTCCAGGGCCCAAGAGACCCAGTACTTC. It specifies CASSLSRAQETQYF.

The V gene is TRBV19, the J gene TRBJ2-7; TRBD2 aligns across 7 bases. V lost 6 bases and J lost 1; bases outside the gene matches: 6. CDR3 size: 14 residues. Per germline, CDR1 LNHDA and CDR2 SQIVND (reference sequence). Here the CDR3 DNA reads TGTGCCAGTAGATCGGGGGGTTCGTCCTACGAGCAGTACTTC. Translated, it gives CASRSGGSSYEQYF.

This clone was seen a few times. The rearrangement links TRBV19 to TRBJ2-1, with 7 nucleotides matching TRBD1. V dropped 5 bases and J dropped 0; count of bases not matched to a gene: 10. This CDR3 has 17 residues. From germline, CDR1 is LNHDA and CDR2 SQIVND (reference sequence). The CDR3 DNA sequence: TGTGCCAGTAGTCCTAGCCAGGACAGGAGCTCCTACAATGAGCAGTTCTTC. It yields the protein CASSPSQDRSSYNEQFF. Full variable domain (rest looked up from reference TRBV19 and TRBJ2-1): DGGITQSPKYLFRKEGQNVTLSCEQNLNHDAMYWYRQDPGQGLRLIYYSQIVNDFQKGDIAEGYSVSREKKESFPLTVTSAQKNPTAFYLCASSPSQDRSSYNEQFFGPGTRLTVL.

V and J are TRBV7-9 and TRBJ2-7, with TRBD1 matching over 7 bases. This CDR3 region has 15 residues. From germline, CDR1 is SEHNR and CDR2 FQNEAQ (reference sequence). Trimming cost V 1 base and J 1 base; bases outside gene matches: 4. The CDR3 sequence: CASSLGDSLSYEQYF. The CDR3 bases are TGTGCCAGCAGCTTAGGGGACAGTTTGTCCTACGAGCAGTACTTC.

This chain links TRBV18 with TRBJ2-2, with TRBD2 matching 9 bases. V lost 2 bases and J lost 3; bases outside the gene matches: 4. This CDR3 spans 16 amino acids. Per germline, CDR1 KGHSH and CDR2 LQKENI. CDR3 bases: TGTGCCAGCTCACCAAACGGCGGGGGGGACACCGGGGAGCTGTTTTTT. Translated: CASSPNGGGDTGELFF.

CDR3 sequence reads: CASSSTGGLETQYF. In DNA, the CDR3 is TGTGCCAGCAGCTCCACAGGGGGCTTGGAGACCCAGTACTTC. The V gene is TRBV7-3, the J gene TRBJ2-5; 9 bases agree with TRBD1. The junction had 5 bases not matched to a gene; V was cut back by 4 bases and J by 5 bases. This CDR3 has 14 amino acids. Germline CDR1 SGHTA, CDR2 FQGTGA.

This clone was counted a few times. The rearrangement joins TRBV4-1 to TRBJ1-1; TRBD1 agrees at 7 bases. Germline V gene data show CDR1 as MGHRA and CDR2 as YSYEKL. CDR3 length equals 12 residues. Unmatched junction bases numbered 3, after V lost 1 base and J lost 10 bases. The CDR3 is CASSQVSGGAFF. CDR3 in DNA: TGCGCCAGCAGCCAAGTTTCAGGGGGAGCTTTCTTT.

The rearrangement joins TRBV5-8 to TRBJ2-1, with 7 nucleotides matching TRBD2. The germline gives CDR1 SGHTS, CDR2 YDEGEE. This CDR3 spans 14 amino acids. J lost 10 bases, V lost 4 bases, and 11 bases had no gene match. CDR3: CASSQGPAGDEQFF. CDR3 bases: TGTGCCAGCAGCCAGGGTCCGGCGGGGGACGAGCAGTTCTTC.

The chain carries TRBV28 and TRBJ2-5, with 10 bases fitting TRBD2. The V segment lost 6 bases and the J segment 5 bases; nucleotides outside the gene matches: 12. Germline lookup yields CDR1 MDHEN and CDR2 SYDVKM. The CDR3 length is 16 residues. CDR3 in amino acids: CASSSQGLAGVETQYF. The CDR3 DNA reads as TGTGCCAGCAGCAGTCAAGGGCTAGCGGGGGTTGAGACCCAGTACTTC.

This clone was seen a few times. The chain is built from TRBV5-4 and TRBJ1-2, with a tentative D call TRBD1 (5 bases). This CDR3 is 16 amino acids long. From germline, CDR1 is SGHNT and CDR2 YYREEE (reference sequence). The V gene lost 5 bases and the J gene lost 5 bases, with 22 bases spanning the gap. Here the CDR3 reads CASRPPPGVGVYGYTF. CDR3 sequence (DNA): TGTGCCAGCAGACCCCCACCGGGGGTAGGAGTTTATGGCTACACCTTC. The full variable domain, rest sourced from reference TRBV5-4 and TRBJ1-2, is ETGVTQSPTHLIKTRGQQVTLRCSSQSGHNTVSWYQQALGQGPQFIFQYYREEENGRGNFPPRFSGLQFPNYSSELNVNALELDDSALYLCASRPPPGVGVYGYTFGSGTRLTVV.